One and the same sample provided the 3 T cell receptor beta chains below, sequenced in a study of chemoradiotherapy in HPV16-positive cancers. Profiling relied on immunoSEQ multiplex PCR, and the TCRdb table lists in-frame clones only, not all of them. The data hold about 22,000 clones, with 80% to 90% observed a single time. This sample comprised blood, obtained from a patient who underwent chemoradiotherapy. All receptors come from a human donor with HPV-associated anogenital cancer.

The CDR3 DNA reads TGCGCCAGCAGCAGCGGAAATGAAAAACTGTTTTTT. Its protein product is CASSSGNEKLFF. The rearrangement links TRBV5-1 to TRBJ1-4, with D unresolved. Germline V gene data show CDR1 as SGHRS and CDR2 as YFSETQ. V was trimmed by 4 bases and J by 5 bases, leaving 6 bases between them. The CDR3 runs 12 residues. The complete variable domain, with remaining parts taken from reference TRBV5-1 and TRBJ1-4, reads KAGVTQTPRYLIKTRGQQVTLSCSPISGHRSVSWYQQTPGQGLQFLFEYFSETQRNKGNFPGRFSGRQFSNSRSEMNVSTLELGDSALYLCASSSGNEKLFFGSGTQLSVL.

For the CDR3, the DNA is TGTGCAAGTCGCCCAAGCGGGGTGCGGGCAGATACGCAGTATTTT. Its translation is CASRPSGVRADTQYF. This chain joins TRBV12-2 and TRBJ2-3; TRBD2 is the table's D call, not checked against the DNA. TRBV12-2 is tagged as a pseudogene. The CDR3 totals 15 residues.

The chain recombines TRBV6-5 with TRBJ1-5; the match to TRBD1 covers 7 bases. The CDR3 loop spans 13 amino acids. CDR1 MNHEY and CDR2 SVGAGI come from the germline V gene. Losses at the gene ends were 5 bases for V and 6 bases for J; bases not matched to a gene: 4. This CDR3 is CASSKQGIQPQHF. The CDR3 DNA is TGTGCCAGCAGTAAACAGGGGATTCAGCCCCAGCATTTT.